This is a list of T cell receptor beta chains from one sample in a study of graft-versus-host responses after intestinal transplantation. Clones were sequenced by immunoSEQ multiplex PCR, and TCRdb holds only the in-frame ones, with some missing. The sample has fewer than 8,500 clones, 93% seen once. The sequenced sample was PBMCs, obtained 11 days after intestinal transplantation. The receptors were sampled from a human patient who received an intestinal transplant, so some T cells may come from the graft donor. Each CDR3 is given with its conserved first and last residue. D genes are given only for firm matches. Only some rows state a clone size, as once, few, many or a class for expanded clones.

j_call	v_call	clone_size	d_call	cdr3_nt	cdr3_aa
TRBJ2-1	TRBV6-5	NA	TRBD1	TGTGCCAGCAGTTACCCCCCGGGACAGGGGGCCGATGAGCAGTTCTTC	CASSYPPGQGADEQFF
TRBJ2-1	TRBV11-2	NA	NA	TGTGCCAGCAGCTTAAAGCGGTTCTCCTACAATGAGCAGTTCTTC	CASSLKRFSYNEQFF
TRBJ2-5	TRBV10-3	few	TRBD1	TGTGCCACCGTTCCGGGACAGGGGGCAGAGACCCAGTACTTC	CATVPGQGAETQYF
TRBJ1-6	TRBV28	NA	NA	TGTGCCAGCAGTTTACGGGGGGTACATAATTCACCCCTCCACTTT	CASSLRGVHNSPLHF
TRBJ2-1	TRBV18	NA	NA	TGTGCCAGCTCCTCCGCTTTGGACACAGGGCAGTTCTTC	CASSSALDTGQFF
TRBJ2-5	TRBV27	NA	TRBD1	TGTGCCAGCAGTTCGACATGGACAGGGGCCCAAGAGACCCAGTACTTC	CASSSTWTGAQETQYF
TRBJ2-7	TRBV5-5	NA	TRBD2	TGTGCCAGCAGCCAGACTAGCGGGAGCTACGAGCAGTACTTC	CASSQTSGSYEQYF
TRBJ2-3	TRBV4-1	NA	NA	TGCGCCAGCAGCCAAGTCGGCACAGATACGCAGTATTTT	CASSQVGTDTQYF
TRBJ2-2	TRBV5-5	NA	TRBD1	TGTGCCAGCGGAACCGGGACAGGGGTGGCCGGGGAGCTGTTTTTT	CASGTGTGVAGELFF
TRBJ1-3	TRBV6-1	few	NA	TGTGCCAGCAGTGTCAGCAGTAGCCTCTCTGGAAACACCATATATTTT	CASSVSSSLSGNTIYF
TRBJ2-1	TRBV9	NA	TRBD2	TGTGCCAGCAGCTCGGGGGGAGAGCAGTTCTTC	CASSSGGEQFF
TRBJ1-1	TRBV23-1	NA	NA	TGCGCCAGCAGTCAATCGGAGGGACCGTTAAACCGGGGGAACACTGAAGCTTTCTTT	CASSQSEGPLNRGNTEAFF
TRBJ2-1	TRBV7-8	NA	NA	TGTGCCAGCAGCTTAGCCACTAGCAATGAGCAGTTCTTC	CASSLATSNEQFF
TRBJ1-3	TRBV28	NA	TRBD1	TGTGCCAGCCTCGGGACAGGGGTGTTTTCTGGAAACACCATATATTTT	CASLGTGVFSGNTIYF
TRBJ2-6	TRBV7-6	NA	NA	TGTGCCAGCAGCTTAGCGTCCGGTTCTTGGGCCAACGTCCTGACTTTC	CASSLASGSWANVLTF
TRBJ2-3	TRBV5-5	NA	TRBD2	TGTGCCAGCAGCCGATATAGCGGGGGGGCACCAGATACGCAGTATTTT	CASSRYSGGAPDTQYF